These 29 T cell receptor beta chains share one sample of origin, sequenced in a study of metastatic and nonmetastatic thyroid tumors. TCRdb reanalyzed the PCR reads with MiXCR. The repertoire holds 15,000 to 20,000 clones, with 29% as singletons. Every patient was untreated before thyroid surgery. Sequencing used tumor tissue. The source of these receptors is a female donor with papillary thyroid cancer or a benign thyroid nodule (not recorded which). Some clones in this sample may be carry-over from other donors' samples.

This clone was counted only a few times. The gene calls are TRBV27 and TRBJ2-7, with D tentatively TRBD2 (7 bases). CDR3 length equals 14 residues. Trimming shortened V by 6 bases and J by 4 bases, and 16 bases separated the two germline ends. CDR1 is MNHEY and CDR2 is SMNVEV in the germline V gene (reference sequence). This CDR3 reads CASSPFGGPYEQYF. The CDR3 DNA sequence: TGTGCCAGCAGCCCCTTCGGGGGGCCGTACGAGCAGTACTTC.

At least ten counts were recorded for this clone. Being one base from a much bigger clone, this may be a read error. This rearrangement joins TRBV5-1 to TRBJ2-7; D is unresolved. The germline V gene encodes CDR1 SGHRS and CDR2 YFSETQ. V lost 2 bases and J 0 bases, leaving 6 bases between the germline ends. CDR3 length equals 13 residues. CDR3 sequence reads: CASSFTGSYEQYF. CDR3 DNA: TGCGCCAGCAGCTTTACTGGCTCCTACGAGCAGTACTTC.

This clone appeared a few times. A read error may account for a junction end that differs from germline. The gene calls are TRBV6-1 and TRBJ2-7, with D perhaps TRBD1 or TRBD2 (5 bases each). Germline lookup yields CDR1 MNHNS and CDR2 SASEGT. The CDR3 is 12 amino acids. CDR3 in amino acids: CASSEFRDGKIF. The CDR3 DNA is TGTGCCAGCAGTGAATTCCGGGACGGGAAGATCTTC.

This clone was counted ten times or more. Since a much larger clone is just one base distant, this may be a read error. V is TRBV2 and J is TRBJ1-4; tentatively, D is TRBD1 (5 bases). CDR1 and CDR2 (germline): SNHLY, FYNNEI. V lost 5 bases and J lost 4, with 8 bases in between. The CDR3 spans 13 residues. CDR3 in DNA: TGTGCCAGCAGTTGGGACCTTAATGAAAAACTGTTTTTT. Residues: CASSWDLNEKLFF.

V gene TRBV20-1 combines with J gene TRBJ1-2; D not certain. Germline CDR1 is DFQATT and CDR2 is SNEGSKA (reference sequence). Trimming took 6 bases from V and 7 from J, leaving 18 bases between them. This CDR3 is 13 amino acids long. CDR3 in amino acids: CSATRPQSGGYTF. CDR3 nucleotide sequence: TGCAGTGCCACCAGGCCCCAGTCCGGTGGCTACACCTTC.

This clone has a count of ten or more. A read error is possible here, since a much larger clone lies one base away. The chain links TRBV6-4 to TRBJ2-3, with 8 bases identical to TRBD2. Germline CDR1 is MRHNA and CDR2 is SNTAGT. V was clipped by 11 bases and J by 0 bases; unmatched bases: 7. This CDR3 spans 14 amino acids. CDR3 region: CAGTGLASTDTQYF. The DNA of the CDR3 is TGTGCCGGCACCGGACTAGCTAGCACAGATACGCAGTATTTT.

This clone rates as medium-sized (0.01 to 0.1%). This rearrangement joins TRBV7-3 to TRBJ2-3; a possible D gene is TRBD2 (5 bases). The V end lost 2 bases, the J end lost 3 bases, and 9 bases lay between the germline ends. The CDR3 length is 14 residues. Germline V gene data show CDR1 as SGHTA and CDR2 as FQGTGA. The CDR3 DNA follows: TGTGCCAGCAGCTTATTCGGGAAGACAGATACGCAGTATTTT. Translated, it gives CASSLFGKTDTQYF.

This clone is classed as medium-sized. The V and J genes are TRBV11-2 and TRBJ1-2; 7 bases are a match to TRBD1. V gave up 5 bases and J gave up 2 bases; unmatched junction bases: 14. The length of the CDR3 is 17 residues. Germline CDR1 is SGHAT and CDR2 is FQNNGV. CDR3 bases: TGTGCCAGCAGCCGGACAGGTCCCTCCCCCGCGAACTATGGCTACACCTTC. Its translation: CASSRTGPSPANYGYTF.

In this sample, this clone turned up a few times. This chain joins TRBV4-2 and TRBJ1-2; 7 bases fit TRBD1. The length of the CDR3 is 13 residues. Per the germline V gene, CDR1 is LGHNA and CDR2 is YNFKEQ. V lost 4 bases, J lost 4 bases, and 3 bases stayed unmatched. The CDR3 region is CASSLGQLYGYTF. The CDR3 nucleotides are TGTGCCAGCAGCCTGGGACAGCTCTATGGCTACACCTTC.

This clone was counted only a few times. The chain carries TRBV15 and TRBJ1-1, with no clear D. Germline V CDR1 and CDR2: LNHNV, YYDKDF (reference sequence). V was shortened by 7 bases and J by 5 bases, with 14 bases between the two germline ends. This CDR3 spans 13 amino acids. CDR3 region: CATIIVVGTEAFF. CDR3 bases: TGTGCCACCATCATAGTCGTCGGTACTGAAGCTTTCTTT.

Within the sample, this clone is medium-sized (0.01 to 0.1%). V gene TRBV10-3 combines with J gene TRBJ1-1; maybe TRBD1 (6 bases). The CDR3 is 12 residues long. Trimming took 8 bases from V and 4 from J, leaving 11 bases between them. Germline CDR1 and CDR2: ENHRY and SYGVKD. The CDR3 region is CAIGGGSTEAFF. CDR3 nucleotide sequence: TGTGCCATCGGGGGCGGGAGCACTGAAGCTTTCTTT.

This clone occurred a few times. The rearrangement links TRBV19 to TRBJ1-6, with D unresolved. The germline V gene has CDR1 LNHDA and CDR2 SQIVND (reference sequence). The CDR3 extends over 13 amino acids. V lost 6 bases and J lost 5, with 8 bases in between. As DNA, the CDR3 is TGTGCCAGTAGCCAGCCGGATAATTCACCCCTCCACTTT. As protein: CASSQPDNSPLHF.

This clone is medium-sized by share. The chain recombines TRBV7-3 with TRBJ2-1; possibly TRBD1 or TRBD2 for D (5 bases each). Germline CDR1 reads SGHTA; CDR2 reads FQGTGA. This CDR3 comprises 15 residues. The V and J ends lost 8 bases and 0 bases respectively, with 14 bases between them. CDR3 protein: CASAPGPSSYNEQFF. The CDR3 nucleotides read TGTGCCAGCGCTCCGGGACCTAGCTCCTACAATGAGCAGTTCTTC. The whole variable domain, filled in from reference TRBV7-3 and TRBJ2-1, reads GAGVSQTPSNKVTEKGKYVELRCDPISGHTALYWYRQSLGQGPEFLIYFQGTGAADDSGLPNDRFFAVRPEGSVSTLKIQRTERGDSAVYLCASAPGPSSYNEQFFGPGTRLTVL.

In its sample, this clone was seen a few times. This chain uses TRBV28 with TRBJ1-2, with D maybe TRBD1 (6 bases). Germline values: CDR1 MDHEN, CDR2 SYDVKM. The CDR3 is 14 amino acids. Trimming removed 6 bases at V and 4 bases at J, with 15 bases between. CDR3 residues: CASSPMGGGYGYTF. Here the CDR3 DNA reads TGTGCCAGCAGCCCCATGGGGGGCGGCTATGGCTACACCTTC.

The V and J genes are TRBV11-2 and TRBJ2-7; TRBD1 aligns across 12 bases. The V and J ends lost 5 bases and 3 bases, in that order; junction bases with no gene match: 17. CDR3 size: 19 residues. Per the germline V gene, CDR1 is SGHAT and CDR2 is FQNNGV. The DNA of the CDR3 is TGTGCCAGCAGCCCGGGGGACAGGGGGCGCTTGTCCCTTCTCTACGAGCAGTACTTC. Protein product: CASSPGDRGRLSLLYEQYF.

The rearrangement links TRBV4-3 to TRBJ1-2, with D hard to call. The length of the CDR3 is 13 residues. The germline CDR1 and CDR2 sequences are LGHNA and YSLEER. V shed 3 bases and J shed 6 bases, with 11 bases lying between them. The DNA of the CDR3 is TGCGCCAGCAGCCATAAGGTCGGGGATGGCTACACCTTC. It encodes CASSHKVGDGYTF.

This clone has just one count. The chain carries TRBV9 and TRBJ2-2; D may be TRBD2 (6 bases). Germline loops: CDR1 SGDLS, CDR2 YYNGEE. Trimming took off 3 bases at V and 2 bases at J, with 11 bases between the two ends. The CDR3 is made up of 15 amino acids. CDR3 DNA: TGTGCCAGCAGCGAAGGGACTCCAAACACCGGGGAGCTGTTTTTT. Its protein is CASSEGTPNTGELFF.

In its sample, this clone ranks as medium-sized. J is TRBJ1-2 and V is TRBV6-5, with D uncertain. This CDR3 has 13 amino acids. Germline CDR1 and CDR2: MNHEY and SVGAGI. V lost 0 bases, J lost 5 bases, and 7 bases lay in between. CDR3 in DNA: TGTGCCAGCAGTTACTCGTTCCAGTATGGCTACACCTTC. Residues: CASSYSFQYGYTF.

This clone has a count of ten or more. The gene calls are TRBV7-8 and TRBJ2-3; TRBD2 matches 9 bases. The germline CDR1 and CDR2 sequences are SGHVS and FQNEAQ. The CDR3 is 18 amino acids. V dropped 1 base and J dropped 2; count of bases not matched to a gene: 10. Written as DNA, the CDR3 is TGTGCCAGCAGCTTAGTGTATGTCATAGCGGGGGCCACAGATACGCAGTATTTT. Translated, it gives CASSLVYVIAGATDTQYF.

A few counts support this clone. The chain combines TRBV19 with TRBJ1-3, with 7 bases aligning to TRBD1. The length of the CDR3 is 14 residues. Germline V gene data show CDR1 as LNHDA and CDR2 as SQIVND (reference sequence). V was pared by 4 bases and J by 0 bases, with 0 bases of the junction left unmatched. The CDR3 DNA reads TGTGCCAGTAGTACAGGGGGCTCTGGAAACACCATATATTTT. Its translation: CASSTGGSGNTIYF.

The sample holds a few counts of this clone. The chain is built from TRBV27 and TRBJ2-3; D gene unclear. CDR1 is MNHEY and CDR2 is SMNVEV in the germline V gene (reference sequence). The length of the CDR3 is 15 residues. Trimming took off 7 bases at V and 1 base at J, with 15 bases between the two ends. The CDR3 sequence: CASMAGLDRTDTQYF. DNA for the CDR3: TGTGCCAGCATGGCTGGGCTGGACCGCACAGATACGCAGTATTTT.

This clone is medium-sized (0.01 to 0.1%). Written as DNA, the CDR3 is TGCAGTGCTAGAGATCAAGCCCGTTGGGACTATGGCTACACCTTC. It codes for CSARDQARWDYGYTF. This chain connects TRBV20-1 to TRBJ1-2; D gene ambiguous. The germline CDR1 and CDR2 sequences are DFQATT and SNEGSKA (reference sequence). There are 15 residues in the CDR3. Trimming took 0 bases from V and 3 from J, leaving 14 bases between them.

This clone was recorded at least ten times. V usage is TRBV20-1 and J usage is TRBJ2-7; perhaps TRBD2 as D (7 bases). This CDR3 has 13 amino acids. Germline lookup yields CDR1 DFQATT and CDR2 SNEGSKA (reference sequence). This CDR3 reads CTPERRGPYEQYF. In nucleotides, the CDR3 is TGCACCCCCGAGAGGCGGGGGCCCTACGAGCAGTACTTC.

This clone is medium-sized (0.01 to 0.1%) in the sample. Distinct nucleotide sequences in the sample also encode this CDR3. The V and J genes are TRBV6-1 and TRBJ2-3; D gene uncertain. The V gene's germline CDR1 is MNHNS and CDR2 SASEGT. The CDR3 contains 14 residues. The V end was cut by 5 bases, the J end by 0 bases, with 9 bases between. CDR3 DNA sequence: TGTGCCAGCAGTCCTACCGGGAGCACAGATACGCAGTATTTT. Encoded protein: CASSPTGSTDTQYF.

In its sample, this clone was seen a few times. This sequence joins TRBV6-5 and TRBJ2-3; 7 bases fit TRBD2. The CDR3 sequence is 13 residues long. The V gene end was trimmed by 4 bases and the J gene end by 4 bases; junction bases not matched to a gene: 2. CDR1 MNHEY and CDR2 SVGAGI come from the germline V gene. The CDR3 here is CASSLGRADTQYF. CDR3 nucleotides: TGTGCCAGCAGTTTGGGGAGGGCAGATACGCAGTATTTT.

The CDR3 here is CASSSTRSEGYTIYF. The CDR3 DNA sequence: TGTGCCAGCAGTTCAACCCGGTCAGAGGGTTACACCATATATTTT. The rearrangement joins TRBV6-1 to TRBJ1-3; the D is unclear. Germline V gene lookup returns CDR1 MNHNS and CDR2 SASEGT. The CDR3 has 15 amino acids. V was clipped by 5 bases and J by 8 bases, with 19 bases between them.

Only a few counts were recorded for this clone. CDR3 in DNA: TGTGCCAGCAGTGCTACAGGGGGGCCCACTGAAGCTTTCTTT. Amino acids: CASSATGGPTEAFF. The V and J genes are TRBV28 and TRBJ1-1, with 8 nucleotides matching TRBD1. The germline V gene has CDR1 MDHEN and CDR2 SYDVKM. Trimming removed 5 bases from V and 4 bases from J; junction bases left unmatched: 6. This CDR3 is 14 amino acids long.

The chain couples TRBV12-5 to TRBJ2-1; no clear D. Trimming cost V 6 bases and J 0 bases, with 6 bases left between them. CDR3 length: 13 amino acids. Germline V CDR1 and CDR2: LGHNT, FRNRAP. The CDR3, as DNA: TGTGCTAGTGGCGCAAGCTCCTACAATGAGCAGTTCTTC. This gives the protein CASGASSYNEQFF.

The V call is TRBV30, the J call TRBJ1-1; no clear D gene. CDR3 size: 13 residues. V was trimmed by 3 bases and J by 1 base, leaving 9 bases between them. Germline V gene data show CDR1 as GTSNPN and CDR2 as SVGIG (reference sequence). CDR3 in DNA: TGTGCCTGGAGCGTCACGGAGAACACTGAAGCTTTCTTT. As protein: CAWSVTENTEAFF.